The 3 T cell receptor beta chains in this list originate from one sample, sequenced in a study of T cell changes during pregnancy in multiple sclerosis. Clones were sequenced by immunoSEQ multiplex PCR, and TCRdb holds only the in-frame ones, with some missing. The sample has about 60,000 clones, 90% to 95% seen once; the top ten hold around 0.85%. The source material was peripheral blood, sampled in the first trimester of pregnancy. Receptors were obtained from a female donor with multiple sclerosis, enrolled in a pregnancy study.

The V and J genes are TRBV6-1 and TRBJ2-2; 7 bases match TRBD2. The CDR3 is 15 amino acids. V gave up 10 bases and J gave up 0 bases; unmatched junction bases: 8. Looked up from germline, CDR1 is MNHNS and CDR2 is SASEGT. The CDR3 sequence: CATVPGLPNTGELFF. CDR3 bases: TGTGCCACCGTCCCGGGACTACCGAACACCGGGGAGCTGTTTTTT.

The J gene is TRBJ2-1, the V gene TRBV5-6; D not certain. CDR3 length equals 13 residues. Trimming removed 0 bases at V and 8 bases at J, with 9 bases between. Germline CDR1 SGHDT, CDR2 YYEEEE. The DNA of the CDR3 is TGTGCCAGCAGCTTGGTGGTTCGGGATGAGCAGTTCTTC. Its translation is CASSLVVRDEQFF.

This rearrangement joins TRBV7-9 to TRBJ2-2, with unresolved D. CDR3 length: 15 residues. V lost 2 bases and J lost 2, with 9 bases in between. The germline gives CDR1 SEHNR, CDR2 FQNEAQ (reference sequence). The CDR3 nucleotides are TGTGCCAGCAGCTTATTCCAGACTAACACCGGGGAGCTGTTTTTT. It yields the protein CASSLFQTNTGELFF.